This T cell receptor beta chain is drawn from a study of vaccination effects on CD4 cells after COVID-19. Study in general: The post-vaccine samples were taken, at the median, 72 days after the second dose. Study-wide results and limits: The study found that post-vaccine spike-reactive clones in convalescents were mainly new vaccine-induced clones. Infection- and vaccine-induced clones contracted markedly late after vaccination.

The data were produced by immunoSEQ multiplex PCR, yet TCRdb's version contains in-frame clones alone and is incomplete. The sample comprises roughly 51,000 clones, about four fifths of which are singletons, and approximately 5.1% rests with the top ten. Trimming stripped 5 bases from V and 0 bases from J, with 12 bases between. This CDR3 region has 16 residues. The germline gives CDR1 SGHRS, CDR2 YFSETQ. This clone appeared a single time. Its cognate antigen is unknown. At the end of more than 8 days of culture, CD4+ T cells were isolated. PCR showed that the person got SARS-CoV-2 infection at some point between March and December 2020. Two-dose vaccination with either BNT162b2 or mRNA-1273 was given to the participants.

This receptor was taken from a human donor who had a prior SARS-CoV-2 infection. Sequenced material: CD4+ T cells from PBMCs cultured without peptide, taken after COVID-19 vaccination. The rearrangement links TRBV5-1 to TRBJ1-6; D not certain. DNA for the CDR3: TGCGCCAGCAGGGACGGTAGGAGCTCCTATAATTCACCCCTCCACTTT. This codes for CASRDGRSSYNSPLHF.